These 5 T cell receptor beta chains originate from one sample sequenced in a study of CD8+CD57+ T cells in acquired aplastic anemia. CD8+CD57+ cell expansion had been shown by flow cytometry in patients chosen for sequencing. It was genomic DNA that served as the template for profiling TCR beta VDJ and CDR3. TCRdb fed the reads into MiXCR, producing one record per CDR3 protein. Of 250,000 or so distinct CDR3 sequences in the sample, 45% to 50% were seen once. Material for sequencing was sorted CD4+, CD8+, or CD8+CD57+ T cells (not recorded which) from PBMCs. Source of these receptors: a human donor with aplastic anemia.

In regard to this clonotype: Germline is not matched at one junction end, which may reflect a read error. DNA of the CDR3: TGTGCCGTCAGCGGGACAAAAGAGACCCAGTACTTC. It is translated as CAVSGTKETQYF. V usage is TRBV10-3 and J usage is TRBJ2-5, with D perhaps matching TRBD2 (7 bases). This CDR3 comprises 12 residues. Per the germline V gene, CDR1 is ENHRY and CDR2 is SYGVKD.

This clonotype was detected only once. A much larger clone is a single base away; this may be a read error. The CDR3 DNA follows: TGCGCCAGCAGCCGGTCCCCAGTCGTCCCCTACGAGCAGTACTTC. The encoded protein is CASSRSPVVPYEQYF. J is TRBJ2-7 and V is TRBV7-9; D remains ambiguous. Germline V CDR1 and CDR2: SEHNR, FQNEAQ (reference sequence). The CDR3 contains 15 residues. The full variable domain, with the rest looked up from reference TRBV7-9 and TRBJ2-7, is DTGVSQNPRHKITKRGQNVTFRCDPISEHNRLYWYRQTLGQGPEFLTYFQNEAQLEKSRLLSDRFSAERPKGSFSTLEIQRTEQGDSAMYLCASSRSPVVPYEQYFGPGTRLTVT.

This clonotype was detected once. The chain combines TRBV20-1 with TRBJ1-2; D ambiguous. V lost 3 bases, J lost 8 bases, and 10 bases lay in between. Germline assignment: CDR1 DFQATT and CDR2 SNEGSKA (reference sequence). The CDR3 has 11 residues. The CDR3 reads CSARTPSGYTF. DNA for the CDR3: TGCAGTGCTAGGACTCCTAGCGGCTACACCTTC.

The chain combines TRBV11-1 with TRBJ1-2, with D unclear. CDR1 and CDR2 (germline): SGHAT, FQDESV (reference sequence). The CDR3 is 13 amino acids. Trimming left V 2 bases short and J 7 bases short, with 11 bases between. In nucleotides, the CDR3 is TGTGCCAGCAGCTTATCGATCCCAGGTGGCTACACCTTC. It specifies CASSLSIPGGYTF. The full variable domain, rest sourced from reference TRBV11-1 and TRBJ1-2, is EAEVAQSPRYKITEKSQAVAFWCDPISGHATLYWYRQILGQGPELLVQFQDESVVDDSQLPKDRFSAERLKGVDSTLKIQPAELGDSAMYLCASSLSIPGGYTFGSGTRLTVV.

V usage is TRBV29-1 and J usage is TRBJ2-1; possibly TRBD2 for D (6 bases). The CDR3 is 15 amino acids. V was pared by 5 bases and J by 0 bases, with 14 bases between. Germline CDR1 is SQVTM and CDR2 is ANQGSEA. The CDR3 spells CSVSRDLSSYNEQFF. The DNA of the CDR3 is TGCAGCGTTTCCAGGGACTTAAGCTCCTACAATGAGCAGTTCTTC.